This T cell receptor beta chain comes out of a study of blood T cells in healthy people across ages. Study-level results: Long-lived donors exceeded aged donors in naive CD4+ cells and diversity. Older age went with lower TCR beta diversity per million T cells, in a roughly linear way.

Combining a sample-barcoded 5' primer with a J-beta primer mix, a second PCR ran for roughly 6 to 12 cycles. Every cDNA was tagged by a template-switch adaptor with 12 random nucleotides. TCRdb used MiXCR to reprocess the 5' RACE reads, holding one entry per CDR3 protein. The data hold just over 1 million distinct CDR3 sequences, with 45% observed a single time. The CDR3 consists of 12 residues. Deletions cut 3 bases from V and 0 bases from J, with 2 bases between. Germline CDR1 and CDR2: SGHKS and YYEKEE (reference sequence). This clonotype was counted ten times or more. Antigen specificity is unknown.

This sequence originates from a woman in her fifties or sixties in good health. The chain employs TRBV5-5 and TRBJ2-3; no firm D call. Source material: blood. CDR3: CASSWSTDTQYF. The CDR3 nucleotides read TGTGCCAGCAGCTGGAGCACAGATACGCAGTATTTT.